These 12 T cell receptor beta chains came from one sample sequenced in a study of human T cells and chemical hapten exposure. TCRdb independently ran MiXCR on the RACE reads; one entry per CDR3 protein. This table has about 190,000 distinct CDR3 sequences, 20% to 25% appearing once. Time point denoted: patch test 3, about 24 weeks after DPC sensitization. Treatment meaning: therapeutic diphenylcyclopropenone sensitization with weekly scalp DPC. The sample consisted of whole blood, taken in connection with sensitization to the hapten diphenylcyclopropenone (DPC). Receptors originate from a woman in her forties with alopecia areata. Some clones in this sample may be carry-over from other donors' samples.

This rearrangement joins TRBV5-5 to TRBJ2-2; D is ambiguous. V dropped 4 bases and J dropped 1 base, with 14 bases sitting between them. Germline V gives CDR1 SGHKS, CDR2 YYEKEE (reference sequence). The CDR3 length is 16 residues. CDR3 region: CASSQTAGRNTGELFF. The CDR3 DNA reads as TGTGCCAGCAGCCAGACCGCAGGACGGAACACCGGGGAGCTGTTTTTT.

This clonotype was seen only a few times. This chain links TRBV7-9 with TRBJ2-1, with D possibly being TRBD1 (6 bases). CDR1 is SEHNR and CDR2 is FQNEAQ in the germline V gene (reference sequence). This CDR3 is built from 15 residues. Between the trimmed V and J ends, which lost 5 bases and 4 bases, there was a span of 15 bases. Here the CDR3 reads CASSPRQAVYNEQFF. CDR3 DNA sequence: TGTGCCAGCAGCCCAAGACAGGCGGTTTACAATGAGCAGTTCTTC.

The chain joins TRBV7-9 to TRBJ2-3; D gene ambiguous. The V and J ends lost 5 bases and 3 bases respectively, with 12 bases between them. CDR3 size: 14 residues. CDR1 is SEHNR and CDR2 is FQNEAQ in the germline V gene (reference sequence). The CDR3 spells CASSQSLVTDTQYF. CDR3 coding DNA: TGTGCCAGCAGCCAGTCCCTAGTAACAGATACGCAGTATTTT.

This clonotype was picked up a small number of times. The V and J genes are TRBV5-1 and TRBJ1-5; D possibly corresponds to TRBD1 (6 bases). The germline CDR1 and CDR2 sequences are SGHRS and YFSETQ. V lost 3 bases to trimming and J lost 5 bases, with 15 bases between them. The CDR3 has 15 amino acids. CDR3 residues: CASSSGQTSDQPQHF. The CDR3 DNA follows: TGCGCCAGCAGCTCTGGACAGACCTCGGATCAGCCCCAGCATTTT.

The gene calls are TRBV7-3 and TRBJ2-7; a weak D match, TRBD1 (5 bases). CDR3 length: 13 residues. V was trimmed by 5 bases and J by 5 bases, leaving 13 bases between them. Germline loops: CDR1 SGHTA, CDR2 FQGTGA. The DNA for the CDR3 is TGTGCCAGCAGCCGAATAGGGGCCGACGAGCAGTACTTC. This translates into CASSRIGADEQYF.

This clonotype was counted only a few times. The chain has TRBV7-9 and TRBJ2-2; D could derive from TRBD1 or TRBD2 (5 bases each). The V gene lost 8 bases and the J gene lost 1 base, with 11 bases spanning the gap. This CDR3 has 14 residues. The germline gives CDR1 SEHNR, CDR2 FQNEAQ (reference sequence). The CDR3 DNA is TGTGCCAGCCGACGGGACCTGAACACCGGGGAGCTGTTTTTT. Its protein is CASRRDLNTGELFF.

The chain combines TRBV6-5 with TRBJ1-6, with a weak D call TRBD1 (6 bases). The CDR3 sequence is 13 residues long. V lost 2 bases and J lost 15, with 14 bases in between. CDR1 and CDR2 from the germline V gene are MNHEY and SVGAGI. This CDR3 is CASSYKSGGFLHF. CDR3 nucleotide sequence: TGTGCCAGCAGTTACAAATCGGGGGGCTTCCTCCACTTT.

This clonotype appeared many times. Here the CDR3 reads CAIGRTGGYEQYF. The CDR3 DNA is TGTGCCATCGGCCGGACAGGGGGCTACGAGCAGTACTTC. The chain has TRBV10-3 and TRBJ2-7, with TRBD1 matching over 10 bases. V gave up 8 bases and J gave up 3 bases; unmatched junction bases: 4. Germline loops: CDR1 ENHRY, CDR2 SYGVKD. The CDR3 consists of 13 residues.

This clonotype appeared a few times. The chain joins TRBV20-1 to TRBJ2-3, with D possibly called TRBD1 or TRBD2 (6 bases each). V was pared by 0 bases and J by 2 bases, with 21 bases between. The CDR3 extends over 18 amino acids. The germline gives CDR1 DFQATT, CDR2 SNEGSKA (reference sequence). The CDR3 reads CSAREPKGGPTNTDTQYF. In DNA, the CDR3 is TGCAGTGCTAGAGAGCCCAAAGGGGGGCCTACTAACACAGATACGCAGTATTTT.

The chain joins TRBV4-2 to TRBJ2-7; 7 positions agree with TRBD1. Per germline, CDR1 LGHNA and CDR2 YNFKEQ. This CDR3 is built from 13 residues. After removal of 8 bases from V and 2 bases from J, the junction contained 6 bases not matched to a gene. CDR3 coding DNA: TGTGCCAGCGCAACAGGGACAGCCTACGAGCAGTACTTC. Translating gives CASATGTAYEQYF.

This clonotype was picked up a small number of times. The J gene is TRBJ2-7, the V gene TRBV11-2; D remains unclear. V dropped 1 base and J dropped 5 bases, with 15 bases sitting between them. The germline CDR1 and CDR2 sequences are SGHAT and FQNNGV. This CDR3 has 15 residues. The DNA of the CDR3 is TGTGCCAGCAGCTTAGTGGGATTCCCCGGAGACGAGCAGTACTTC. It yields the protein CASSLVGFPGDEQYF.

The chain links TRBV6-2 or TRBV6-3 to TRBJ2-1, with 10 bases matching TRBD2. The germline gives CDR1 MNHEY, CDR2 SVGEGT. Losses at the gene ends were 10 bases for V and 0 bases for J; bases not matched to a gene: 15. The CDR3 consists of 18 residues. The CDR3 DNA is TGTGCCACCCGACTAGTTAGCGGGAGGTTGAGCTCCTACAATGAGCAGTTCTTC. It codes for CATRLVSGRLSSYNEQFF.